These 14 T cell receptor beta chains were all obtained from the same sample, sequenced in a study of early T cells in non-severe SARS-CoV-2 infection. From the 5' RACE reads, TCRdb called clonotypes with MiXCR, one entry per CDR3 protein. This sample carries more than 45,000 distinct CDR3 sequences, around 6% of them seen once, and the ten largest clones take 6% to 7%. The sequencing sample was made of whole blood. These TCRs come from an adult who was a healthcare worker with PCR-confirmed SARS-CoV-2 infection or an uninfected control (not recorded which).

In this sample, this clonotype turned up many times. The chain recombines TRBV6-6 with TRBJ1-4, with D unresolved. V was trimmed by 6 bases and J by 13 bases, leaving 18 bases between them. This CDR3 has 13 residues. The germline V gene has CDR1 MNHNY and CDR2 SVGAGI (reference sequence). The DNA of the CDR3 is TGTGCCAGCAGATCCCCTACAATGGCAGGACTGTTTTTT. It translates to CASRSPTMAGLFF.

The table lists this clonotype with many counts. This chain joins TRBV7-9 and TRBJ2-3, with TRBD1 matching over 7 bases. V was pared by 4 bases and J by 2 bases, with 6 bases of the junction left unmatched. The CDR3 contains 15 residues. Germline V gene data show CDR1 as SEHNR and CDR2 as FQNEAQ (reference sequence). CDR3 DNA: TGTGCCAGCAGCTCGGGACAGCGGAACACAGATACGCAGTATTTT. It yields the protein CASSSGQRNTDTQYF.

This clonotype was recorded many times. The rearrangement uses TRBV19 and TRBJ2-3; D may be TRBD2 (6 bases). Per germline, CDR1 LNHDA and CDR2 SQIVND (reference sequence). This CDR3 spans 16 amino acids. V was cut by 5 bases and J by 7 bases, with 22 bases left in between. In nucleotides, the CDR3 is TGTGCCAGTAGTCCCTTCCGGGACTCCAACGGGAATACGCAGTATTTT. This sequence encodes CASSPFRDSNGNTQYF.

This clonotype was observed a handful of times. This rearrangement joins TRBV7-6 to TRBJ2-5; 7 bases are shared with TRBD2. The CDR3 consists of 17 residues. V was pared by 4 bases and J by 5 bases, with 16 bases of the junction left unmatched. CDR1 is SGHVS and CDR2 is FNYEAQ in the germline V gene. The CDR3: CASSSGRLFGKTETQYF. The CDR3 DNA reads as TGTGCCAGCAGCTCCGGGAGGTTGTTTGGGAAAACGGAGACCCAGTACTTC.

This clonotype occurred a few times. The chain combines TRBV20-1 with TRBJ2-5; 9 bases agree with TRBD2. Germline CDR1 and CDR2: DFQATT and SNEGSKA (reference sequence). The CDR3 has 15 residues. V lost 5 bases to trimming and J lost 7 bases; unmatched junction nucleotides: 14. In nucleotides, the CDR3 is TGCAGTGCTGCCCCCGGGACTAGCAGCCGCGGGACCCAGTACTTC. Translating it yields CSAAPGTSSRGTQYF.

Many counts were recorded for this clonotype. The chain has TRBV9 and TRBJ2-3; the D call may be TRBD1 or TRBD2 (5 bases each). The CDR3 totals 15 residues. Germline V lookup: CDR1 SGDLS, CDR2 YYNGEE. Trimming took off 0 bases at V and 4 bases at J, with 12 bases between the two ends. CDR3: CASSVEAGRADTQYF. CDR3 bases: TGTGCCAGCAGCGTAGAGGCAGGGAGAGCAGATACGCAGTATTTT.

The J gene is TRBJ1-1, the V gene TRBV5-6; TRBD1 is a possible D gene (5 bases). CDR3 length: 12 amino acids. V lost 4 bases and J 5 bases, leaving 9 bases between the germline ends. Germline CDR1 and CDR2: SGHDT and YYEEEE. CDR3 bases: TGTGCCAGCAGCCAAGGACAAACTGAAGCTTTCTTT. Translated: CASSQGQTEAFF.

This clonotype was counted only a few times. The chain employs TRBV7-6 and TRBJ2-7, with TRBD1 matching 8 bases. The junction had 5 bases not matched to a gene; V was cut back by 1 base and J by 3 bases. Germline values: CDR1 SGHVS, CDR2 FNYEAQ. The CDR3 contains 15 residues. The CDR3 DNA follows: TGTGCCAGCAGCTTAGGAAGGACAGGGTTCTACGAGCAGTACTTC. Translated, it gives CASSLGRTGFYEQYF.

At least ten counts were recorded for this clonotype. One junction end disagrees with the germline gene, perhaps due to a read error. The chain links TRBV29-1 to TRBJ1-2, with TRBD1 matching over 7 bases. Germline loops: CDR1 SQVTM, CDR2 ANQGSEA. This CDR3 has 15 amino acids. The CDR3: CSVEARDRSPYGYTF. In DNA form, the CDR3 reads TGCAGCGTCGAAGCCCGGGACAGATCACCCTATGGCTACACCTTC.

This clonotype was seen more than once but under ten times. This rearrangement joins TRBV4-1 to TRBJ1-5; D might be TRBD1 (6 bases). From germline, CDR1 is MGHRA and CDR2 YSYEKL. Trimming took off 0 bases at V and 3 bases at J, with 9 bases between the two ends. The CDR3 totals 15 residues. CDR3 loop: CASSQDGQLNQPQHF. The CDR3 DNA reads TGCGCCAGCAGCCAAGATGGACAGCTCAATCAGCCCCAGCATTTT.

This clonotype has ten or more counts. V is TRBV14 and J is TRBJ1-1, with a possible D match to TRBD1 (6 bases). The CDR3 totals 16 residues. In germline, CDR1 is SGHDN, CDR2 FVKESK. The ends were cut back, 2 bases at V and 0 bases at J, with 13 bases in the middle. The CDR3 DNA reads TGTGCCAGCAGCCAATTCCTCAGGGGCATGAACACTGAAGCTTTCTTT. Its protein product is CASSQFLRGMNTEAFF.

This clonotype was seen more than once but under ten times. The rearrangement links TRBV12-3 or TRBV12-4 to TRBJ2-3, with a weak D call TRBD2 (5 bases). The germline V and J ends were trimmed by 5 bases and 5 bases, with 11 bases remaining between them. The CDR3 extends over 13 amino acids. This CDR3 reads CASSTDLVDTQYF. The CDR3 bases are TGTGCCAGCAGTACGGACTTGGTAGATACGCAGTATTTT.

Many counts were recorded for this clonotype. This chain links TRBV4-1 with TRBJ1-6; D remains ambiguous. V was shortened by 0 bases and J by 6 bases, with 6 bases between the two germline ends. Germline V lookup: CDR1 MGHRA, CDR2 YSYEKL. This CDR3 contains 14 residues. As DNA, the CDR3 is TGCGCCAGCAGCCAAGAGTTCAGTAATTCACCCCTCCACTTT. Protein product: CASSQEFSNSPLHF.

This clonotype occurred many times. V gene TRBV20-1 combines with J gene TRBJ1-1, with 9 bases that match TRBD1. The CDR3 loop spans 16 amino acids. Germline V CDR1 and CDR2: DFQATT, SNEGSKA (reference sequence). Losses at the gene ends were 5 bases for V and 1 base for J; bases not matched to a gene: 11. CDR3 nucleotide sequence: TGCAGTGCTGTCCCCGGGACAGGGCTGTCGAACACTGAAGCTTTCTTT. Amino acid sequence: CSAVPGTGLSNTEAFF.